This T cell receptor (beta chain) was sequenced in a study of CD8+ T cells in alopecia areata. Overall study: Treated individuals took tofacitinib by mouth, 5 to 10 mg twice daily.

Treatment given: oral pan-JAK inhibitor, 5-10 mg twice daily. Collection of lesional scalp punch biopsies and peripheral blood was performed in alopecia areata patients. CDR3 length equals 15 residues. Germline CDR1 is SQVTM and CDR2 is ANQGSEA. V was cut by 0 bases and J by 4 bases, with 13 bases left in between. Study findings and constraints: In scalp, tofacitinib significantly decreased clonality and expanded CD8+ clones among the top 100. Lesional tissue from the scalp (especially in alopecia totalis/universalis) showed higher clonality than normal scalp.

RNA was isolated and reverse transcribed to cDNA, the sequencing template. Data came from immunoSEQ multiplex PCR; TCRdb stores just in-frame clones and leaves some out. Among around 140,000 clones listed, 85% to 90% were seen once. Comments on this clone: The antigen remains undetermined.

The starting material was CD8+ T cells sorted from blood, obtained at week 4, from a patient treated with tofacitinib. The chain joins TRBV29-1 to TRBJ2-1; a weak D match, TRBD1 (6 bases). This receptor was identified in a human donor with alopecia areata. In DNA, the CDR3 is TGCAGCGTTGAAGATTTAGGACAGATTTACAATGAGCAGTTCTTC. It yields the protein CSVEDLGQIYNEQFF.